Presented here are 27 T cell receptor beta chains from one specimen sequenced in a study of spatial heterogeneity in lung cancer. Time point noted: sample taken at primary tumor resection. Sequencing was performed on whole RNA extracted from tumor and nontumor lung tissue, or from frozen PBMC, and the material was left unsorted. TCRdb recomputed calls from the 5' RACE reads with MiXCR, one row per CDR3 protein. This sample has several thousand distinct CDR3 sequences, with 40% to 65% found just once. This material consisted of PBMCs, taken at surgery. The source of these receptors is a female donor with early-stage non-small cell lung cancer.

This clonotype was detected once. The size of this beta chain means little, since it is a stray read in a library made for alpha chains. The rearrangement joins TRBV4-2 to TRBJ2-1; D ambiguous. The CDR3 totals 14 residues. The germline gives CDR1 LGHNA, CDR2 YNFKEQ. V was trimmed by 0 bases and J by 7 bases, leaving 10 bases between them. The CDR3 region has the DNA TGTGCCAGCAGCCAAGATCAGGCCATGAATGAGCAGTTCTTC. Translating it yields CASSQDQAMNEQFF.

As regards this clonotype: This beta chain represents an off-target read in a library built for alpha chains; its size is of limited meaning. The gene calls are TRBV7-6 and TRBJ2-2; D perhaps matches TRBD2 (6 bases). CDR3 length equals 18 residues. Trimming cost V 1 base and J 3 bases, with 18 bases left between them. Germline assignment: CDR1 SGHVS and CDR2 FNYEAQ. The CDR3 sequence is CASSLVGGIVEYTGELFF. The CDR3 coding sequence is TGTGCCAGCAGCTTAGTGGGGGGAATAGTCGAGTACACCGGGGAGCTGTTTTTT.

Worth noting for this clonotype: This beta chain turned up in a library designed for alpha chains; as an off-target read, its abundance says little. This chain connects TRBV11-2 to TRBJ2-3, with D perhaps TRBD2 (5 bases). Trimming removed 5 bases at V and 4 bases at J, with 16 bases between. Germline V CDR1 and CDR2: SGHAT, FQNNGV. This CDR3 comprises 15 residues. The CDR3 bases are TGTGCCAGCAGCCACGGAGGTGGGGAAGCAGATACGCAGTATTTT. Translation: CASSHGGGEADTQYF.

On this clonotype: The library was built for alpha chains, so this beta chain is an off-target read and its size means little. The chain recombines TRBV7-2 with TRBJ1-1; no clear D. V lost 4 bases, J lost 4 bases, and 16 bases lay in between. This CDR3 is 15 amino acids long. The germline gives CDR1 SGHTA, CDR2 FQGNSA. CDR3 amino acids: CASSSEAKGSTEAFF. The CDR3 bases are TGTGCCAGCAGCTCAGAAGCGAAGGGTAGCACTGAAGCTTTCTTT.

Regarding this clonotype: Little can be read into the size of this beta chain, an off-target read in a library designed for alpha chains. The rearrangement joins TRBV27 to TRBJ2-7; 7 nucleotides match TRBD1. This CDR3 is built from 13 residues. CDR1 MNHEY and CDR2 SMNVEV come from the germline V gene (reference sequence). V lost 3 bases, J lost 4 bases, and 3 bases stayed unmatched. The CDR3 DNA reads TGTGCCAGCAGTTTTTCACAGGGGTACGAGCAGTACTTC. Residues: CASSFSQGYEQYF.

This clonotype was detected a few times. Found in a library prepared for alpha chains, this beta chain is an off-target read, and its abundance has little meaning. The chain joins TRBV19 to TRBJ2-7; D remains unclear. Germline V CDR1 and CDR2: LNHDA, SQIVND (reference sequence). This CDR3 has 10 residues. V was pared by 8 bases and J by 1 base, with 3 bases between. CDR3 in amino acids: CASGSYEQYF. CDR3 in DNA: TGTGCCAGTGGGTCCTACGAGCAGTACTTC.

This clonotype has more than one count but fewer than ten. The size of this beta chain means little, since it is a stray read in a library made for alpha chains. The V call is TRBV9, the J call TRBJ2-1, with 10 bases matching TRBD2. Germline CDR1 SGDLS, CDR2 YYNGEE. This CDR3 comprises 15 residues. V was clipped by 4 bases and J by 4 bases; unmatched bases: 5. In nucleotides, the CDR3 is TGTGCCAGCAGCCCCGGGACTAGCGCTTACAATGAGCAGTTCTTC. Translated: CASSPGTSAYNEQFF.

The table lists this clonotype with a count of one. This beta chain is an unintended read in a library built for alpha chains; its size means little. The V and J genes are TRBV7-2 and TRBJ2-3; D is ambiguous. The CDR3 is 12 amino acids. Germline CDR1 SGHTA, CDR2 FQGNSA. V was trimmed by 5 bases and J by 0 bases, leaving 3 bases between them. The CDR3 bases are TGTGCCAGCAGCCTCAGCACAGATACGCAGTATTTT. Its translation is CASSLSTDTQYF.

Comments on this clonotype: The library was built for alpha chains, so this beta chain is an off-target read and its size means little. The chain recombines TRBV28 with TRBJ2-5; D might be TRBD1 (5 bases). Germline V gene data show CDR1 as MDHEN and CDR2 as SYDVKM. The length of the CDR3 is 16 residues. V lost 6 bases and J 5 bases, leaving 22 bases between the germline ends. CDR3 in amino acids: CASSPAAGQGRETQYF. CDR3 bases: TGTGCCAGCAGCCCAGCAGCAGGGCAGGGTCGGGAGACCCAGTACTTC.

In this sample, this clonotype turned up a few times. This beta chain lies outside the target of a library built for alpha chains; its clone size means little. CDR3 sequence reads: CASSFGGLETQYF. CDR3 DNA: TGCGCCAGCAGTTTTGGGGGGCTGGAGACCCAGTACTTC. The chain employs TRBV10-2 and TRBJ2-5; D might be TRBD1 or TRBD2, each matching 6 bases. Germline assignment: CDR1 WSHSY and CDR2 SAAADI. Deletions cut 5 bases from V and 5 bases from J, with 12 bases between. CDR3 length equals 13 residues.

A remark on this clonotype: This beta chain is a stray sequence in a library constructed for alpha chains; its clone size is not meaningful. The chain recombines TRBV6-2 or TRBV6-3 with TRBJ2-3, with D possibly being TRBD1 (6 bases). The ends were cut back, 2 bases at V and 8 bases at J, with 8 bases in the middle. Germline V gives CDR1 MNHEY, CDR2 SVGEGT. The CDR3 spans 12 residues. CDR3 DNA: TGTGCCAGCAGTTACACAGGGTCTACGCAGTATTTT. This codes for CASSYTGSTQYF.

On this clonotype: The library was designed around alpha chains, so this beta chain is a stray read whose abundance carries little weight. The chain links TRBV20-1 to TRBJ2-3; TRBD2 agrees at 12 bases. This CDR3 is 13 amino acids long. CDR1 and CDR2 from the germline V gene are DFQATT and SNEGSKA (reference sequence). Trimming took 7 bases from V and 8 from J; bases not matched to a gene: 7. CDR3 region: CSGPSGGVPTQYF. In nucleotides, the CDR3 is TGCAGTGGGCCTAGCGGGGGGGTCCCTACGCAGTATTTT.

In this sample, this clonotype turned up a few times. The library was prepared for alpha chains; this beta chain is a stray read, so its frequency means little. The chain carries TRBV28 and TRBJ1-1; the D is unclear. V lost 8 bases to trimming and J lost 4 bases, with 14 bases between them. Germline lookup yields CDR1 MDHEN and CDR2 SYDVKM. There are 13 residues in the CDR3. As DNA, the CDR3 is TGTGCCAGCGGTGACACGGTAGGCACTGAAGCTTTCTTT. Its protein product is CASGDTVGTEAFF.

This clonotype was observed once. This beta chain was picked up by a library intended for alpha chains and is off target, so its count carries little meaning. The chain is built from TRBV6-2 or TRBV6-3 and TRBJ2-1; 9 nucleotides agree with TRBD1. Trimming took 6 bases from V and 9 from J; bases not matched to a gene: 12. Germline V gene data show CDR1 as MNHEY and CDR2 as SVGEGT. CDR3 size: 15 residues. The CDR3 sequence: CASSWGTGFGSEQFF. Written as DNA, the CDR3 is TGTGCCAGCAGCTGGGGGACAGGGTTTGGGAGTGAGCAGTTCTTC.

With respect to this clonotype: This beta chain is a stray sequence in a library constructed for alpha chains; its clone size is not meaningful. This sequence joins TRBV28 and TRBJ2-6; the match to TRBD1 covers 9 bases. V was clipped by 6 bases and J by 0 bases; unmatched bases: 9. CDR1 is MDHEN and CDR2 is SYDVKM in the germline V gene. The CDR3 totals 18 residues. The CDR3, as DNA: TGTGCCAGCAGGCCTGTCGGGACAGGGAACTCTGGGGCCAACGTCCTGACTTTC. Its translation: CASRPVGTGNSGANVLTF.

To note about this clonotype: Because the library targeted alpha chains, this beta chain is an off-target read whose size means little. The rearrangement joins TRBV7-6 to TRBJ2-1, with D possibly TRBD1 on 7 matching bases. With 5 bases removed from V and 8 bases from J, the gap between germline ends came to 25 bases. This CDR3 spans 17 amino acids. Germline V lookup: CDR1 SGHVS, CDR2 FNYEAQ. CDR3 residues: CASSHPGGTAFDYEQFF. CDR3 coding DNA: TGTGCCAGCAGCCACCCAGGGGGGACAGCATTCGATTATGAGCAGTTCTTC.

Comments on this clonotype: This beta chain is an unintended read in a library built for alpha chains; its size means little. The chain employs TRBV9 and TRBJ2-7, with TRBD2 matching 7 bases. The ends lost 0 bases at V and 0 bases at J; junction bases unmatched: 12. This CDR3 has 18 amino acids. CDR1 and CDR2 (germline): SGDLS, YYNGEE. CDR3 loop: CASSVGVSGLAVSYEQYF. CDR3 DNA: TGTGCCAGCAGCGTAGGGGTATCAGGCCTAGCGGTCTCCTACGAGCAGTACTTC.

About this clonotype itself: This beta chain came through as a stray read in a library set up for alpha chains, and its size says little. The chain recombines TRBV9 with TRBJ2-3, with TRBD1 matching 9 bases. The CDR3 runs 16 residues. Trimming at V came to 0 bases and at J to 5 bases, leaving 7 bases not matched to a gene. Germline CDR1 and CDR2: SGDLS and YYNGEE. Here the CDR3 reads CASSVVMGQGRDTQYF. The CDR3 nucleotides are TGTGCCAGCAGCGTAGTAATGGGACAGGGTAGAGATACGCAGTATTTT.

As to this clonotype: The library was designed around alpha chains, so this beta chain is a stray read whose abundance carries little weight. The chain combines TRBV10-3 with TRBJ2-7; D is perhaps TRBD2 (6 bases). The ends were cut back, 6 bases at V and 0 bases at J, with 9 bases in the middle. The CDR3 sequence is 13 residues long. Germline values: CDR1 ENHRY, CDR2 SYGVKD. CDR3 region: CAISGRDSYEQYF. As DNA, the CDR3 is TGTGCCATCAGCGGGCGGGACTCCTACGAGCAGTACTTC.

A remark on this clonotype: The size of this beta chain means little, since it is a stray read in a library made for alpha chains. This sequence joins TRBV30 and TRBJ2-7; the match to TRBD1 covers 9 bases. Trimming cost V 3 bases and J 4 bases; bases outside gene matches: 1. The germline CDR1 and CDR2 sequences are GTSNPN and SVGIG (reference sequence). This CDR3 comprises 12 residues. The CDR3 sequence: CAWRQGAYEQYF. The CDR3 DNA follows: TGTGCCTGGAGACAGGGGGCATACGAGCAGTACTTC.

This clonotype was seen more than once but under ten times. Within a library made for alpha chains, this beta chain is off target, and its count is uninformative. This chain joins TRBV29-1 and TRBJ2-7, with D tentatively TRBD2 (5 bases). The germline gives CDR1 SQVTM, CDR2 ANQGSEA. The CDR3 spans 12 residues. V was shortened by 2 bases and J by 6 bases, with 11 bases between the two germline ends. The CDR3 sequence is CSVESSVSEQYF. DNA of the CDR3: TGCAGCGTTGAAAGTAGCGTGAGCGAGCAGTACTTC.

In the case of this clonotype: Found in a library prepared for alpha chains, this beta chain is an off-target read, and its abundance has little meaning. The chain carries TRBV7-8 and TRBJ2-7, with TRBD2 matching 7 bases. J lost 4 bases, V lost 5 bases, and 11 bases had no gene match. The CDR3 loop spans 15 amino acids. Germline V gene lookup returns CDR1 SGHVS and CDR2 FQNEAQ. CDR3: CASSRTGTTTYEQYF. As DNA, the CDR3 is TGTGCCAGCAGCCGAACCGGGACTACCACTTACGAGCAGTACTTC.

There are a few counts of this clonotype. Because this beta chain is a stray read in a library intended to capture alpha chains, its abundance should not be given much weight. This rearrangement joins TRBV6-2 or TRBV6-3 to TRBJ2-1; 10 nucleotides line up with TRBD2. V lost 3 bases to trimming and J lost 8 bases; unmatched junction nucleotides: 10. Germline V gives CDR1 MNHEY, CDR2 SVGEGT. This CDR3 is built from 16 residues. CDR3 amino acids: CASSYRAGGPTDEQFF. Written as DNA, the CDR3 is TGTGCCAGCAGTTATAGAGCGGGAGGGCCCACGGATGAGCAGTTCTTC.

Points on this clonotype: A library made for alpha chains picked up this beta chain off target, so its size means little. The rearrangement joins TRBV12-3 or TRBV12-4 to TRBJ1-1, with a possible D match to TRBD1 (5 bases). Trimming shortened V by 5 bases and J by 5 bases, and 12 bases separated the two germline ends. The CDR3 is made up of 13 amino acids. In DNA form, the CDR3 reads TGTGCCAGCAGTCTGGGACCGAGAACTGAAGCTTTCTTT. Protein product: CASSLGPRTEAFF.

Worth noting for this clonotype: The library was designed around alpha chains, so this beta chain is a stray read whose abundance carries little weight. The CDR3 DNA reads TGTGCCAGCAGCGCTCCGGGACAGACCTACGAGCAGTACGTC. As protein: CASSAPGQTYEQYV. The V and J genes are TRBV7-8 and TRBJ2-7, with 7 bases fitting TRBD1. CDR1 is SGHVS and CDR2 is FQNEAQ in the germline V gene. The CDR3 runs to 14 residues. V lost 5 bases and J lost 2; bases outside the gene matches: 6.

With respect to this clonotype: This beta chain came through as a stray read in a library set up for alpha chains, and its size says little. The chain combines TRBV30 with TRBJ2-7, with TRBD1 matching over 7 bases. Germline CDR1 and CDR2: GTSNPN and SVGIG (reference sequence). V lost 3 bases to trimming and J lost 3 bases; unmatched junction nucleotides: 5. The CDR3 extends over 13 amino acids. The CDR3 DNA reads as TGTGCCTGGAGCGCCGGGACAGACTACGAGCAGTACTTC. As protein: CAWSAGTDYEQYF.

A word on this clonotype: Because this beta chain is a stray read in a library intended to capture alpha chains, its abundance should not be given much weight. The genes are TRBV6-2 or TRBV6-3 and TRBJ2-7; TRBD2 matches 8 bases. CDR1 is MNHEY and CDR2 is SVGEGT in the germline V gene. The junction had 3 bases not matched to a gene; V was cut back by 0 bases and J by 2 bases. The length of the CDR3 is 15 residues. CDR3 residues: CASSYSQRGTYEQYV. DNA of the CDR3: TGTGCCAGCAGTTACTCACAGCGGGGGACCTACGAGCAGTACGTC.